This T cell receptor (beta chain) comes out of a study of technical replicates of blood from a handful of donors. Data came from immunoSEQ multiplex PCR; TCRdb stores just in-frame clones and leaves some out. Altogether about 97,000 clones are present, about 95% being singletons, with the ten largest covering less than 0.4%. The CDR3 is 12 residues long. Germline V gene lookup returns CDR1 GTSNPN and CDR2 SVGIG (reference sequence). V lost 6 bases to trimming and J lost 2 bases, with 11 bases between them. This TCR came from a human donor in good health. The sample consisted of T cells isolated from PBMCs. The chain carries TRBV30 and TRBJ2-7; possibly TRBD2 for D (6 bases). CDR3 residues: CACSGITYEQYF. CDR3 sequence (DNA): TGTGCCTGTAGCGGAATAACCTACGAGCAGTACTTC.